These 11 T cell receptor beta chains were sequenced from one sample in a study of OX40 agonist ivuxolimab in advanced cancers. Repertoires were generated with immunoSEQ multiplex PCR, while TCRdb's copy carries only in-frame clones and drops some. The sample lists more than 40,000 clones; about nine tenths were seen once. This sample comprised CD4+ or CD8+ T cells sorted from blood, obtained in a trial of the OX40 agonist ivuxolimab. The origin of the receptors is an adult with an advanced solid tumor such as melanoma, head and neck, liver or kidney cancer.

The CDR3 DNA sequence: TGTGCCATCTTGCGGGACAACTCCTACGAGCAGTACTTC. Encoded protein: CAILRDNSYEQYF. The chain recombines TRBV10-3 with TRBJ2-7, with D perhaps assigned TRBD1 or TRBD2 (6 bases each). This CDR3 contains 13 residues. V dropped 8 bases and J dropped 0 bases, with 11 bases sitting between them. The germline V gene encodes CDR1 ENHRY and CDR2 SYGVKD.

The chain joins TRBV18 to TRBJ2-7; 8 bases match TRBD2. Trimming at V came to 0 bases and at J to 6 bases, leaving 4 bases not matched to a gene. The CDR3 spans 14 residues. Germline V gives CDR1 KGHSH, CDR2 LQKENI. In DNA, the CDR3 is TGTGCCAGCTCACCACCCGGGGGGGACGCCGAGCAGTACTTC. Its translation: CASSPPGGDAEQYF.

V is TRBV4-2 and J is TRBJ2-3; no reliable D call. CDR3 size: 14 residues. Germline CDR1 LGHNA, CDR2 YNFKEQ. Trimming removed 1 base from V and 2 bases from J, with 7 bases in between. The CDR3 DNA is TGTGCCAGCAGCCAAGGGGATTTCACAGATACGCAGTATTTT. Protein sequence: CASSQGDFTDTQYF.

This chain links TRBV5-1 with TRBJ2-6; D is uncertain. CDR3 length: 14 amino acids. Germline loops: CDR1 SGHRS, CDR2 YFSETQ. The V gene lost 4 bases and the J gene lost 3 bases, with 8 bases spanning the gap. The CDR3 loop reads CASSESIGANVLTF. The CDR3 DNA follows: TGCGCCAGCAGCGAATCAATTGGGGCCAACGTCCTGACTTTC.

The chain recombines TRBV6-5 with TRBJ1-3, with 7 bases fitting TRBD1. Germline V gene data show CDR1 as MNHEY and CDR2 as SVGAGI. V lost 6 bases, J lost 4 bases, and 9 bases stayed unmatched. CDR3 length equals 15 residues. The CDR3 region has the DNA TGTGCCAGCAGCAAAGACAGGGCTGCCGGAAACACCATATATTTT. The encoded protein is CASSKDRAAGNTIYF.

This clone was detected only once. The V gene is TRBV7-9, the J gene TRBJ2-4; D is undetermined. Germline V gene sequence: CDR1 SEHNR, CDR2 FQNEAQ (reference sequence). V was cut by 5 bases and J by 7 bases, with 3 bases left in between. The CDR3 contains 10 residues. The CDR3 loop reads CASSNNIQYF. CDR3 sequence (DNA): TGTGCCAGCAGCAACAACATTCAGTACTTC.

V is TRBV27 and J is TRBJ2-3, with 9 bases that match TRBD2. This CDR3 is built from 18 residues. J was trimmed by 5 bases and V by 2 bases; bases with no gene match: 14. CDR1 and CDR2 from the germline V gene are MNHEY and SMNVEV (reference sequence). CDR3 sequence (DNA): TGTGCCAGCAGTTTAAAAAGCGGGAGGCTCCTCCCGGAAGATACGCAGTATTTT. It specifies CASSLKSGRLLPEDTQYF.

The chain uses TRBV11-3 and TRBJ1-2, with 8 bases identical to TRBD1. The CDR3 is made up of 15 amino acids. Germline V lookup: CDR1 SGHNT, CDR2 YENEEA. Trimming cost V 1 base and J 4 bases; bases outside gene matches: 5. CDR3 loop: CASSLGTGSVYGYTF. The CDR3 region has the DNA TGTGCCAGCAGCTTAGGGACAGGGTCGGTCTATGGCTACACCTTC.

The rearrangement joins TRBV7-2 to TRBJ2-5; D is perhaps TRBD1 (7 bases). From germline, CDR1 is SGHTA and CDR2 FQGNSA. The CDR3 has 16 amino acids. V dropped 4 bases and J dropped 0 bases, with 15 bases sitting between them. The CDR3 DNA sequence: TGTGCCAGCAGCTCCGGGGGACAGCCATACCAAGAGACCCAGTACTTC. This sequence encodes CASSSGGQPYQETQYF. Full variable domain (rest looked up from reference TRBV7-2 and TRBJ2-5): GAGVSQSPSNKVTEKGKDVELRCDPISGHTALYWYRQSLGQGLEFLIYFQGNSAPDKSGLPSDRFSAERTGGSVSTLTIQRTQQEDSAVYLCASSSGGQPYQETQYFGPGTRLLVL.

CDR3 amino acids: CAWSFGTFNYGYTF. For the CDR3, the DNA is TGTGCCTGGAGCTTCGGGACATTTAACTATGGCTACACCTTC. The chain recombines TRBV30 with TRBJ1-2, with D possibly being TRBD1 (6 bases). Trimming stripped 3 bases from V and 1 base from J, with 12 bases between. The CDR3 loop spans 14 amino acids. CDR1 is GTSNPN, CDR2 SVGIG, per germline (reference sequence). The complete variable domain, with remaining parts taken from reference TRBV30 and TRBJ1-2, reads SQTIHQWPATLVQPVGSPLSLECTVEGTSNPNLYWYRQAAGRGLQLLFYSVGIGQISSEVPQNLSASRPQDRQFILSSKKLLLSDSGFYLCAWSFGTFNYGYTFGSGTRLTVV.

The chain joins TRBV6-1 to TRBJ2-3; D gene unclear. There are 15 residues in the CDR3. Trimming took 2 bases from V and 4 from J, leaving 13 bases between them. The V gene's germline CDR1 is MNHNS and CDR2 SASEGT. CDR3 bases: TGTGCCAGCAGTGAAAACGATAGCAGCGCAGATACGCAGTATTTT. Translation: CASSENDSSADTQYF.